The source of this T cell receptor (beta chain) is a study of blood T cell repertoires in COVID-19. About the research overall: Collection of acute and convalescent COVID-19 samples took place in the United States, Italy and Spain. In each case, the material was cDNA or gDNA derived from T cells, B-cell-depleted T cells, or PBMCs.

Per the authors' pipeline: Reference gene primer amplification in the assay estimated nucleated cell counts. This table comes from immunoSEQ multiplex PCR, and its TCRdb copy is limited to in-frame clones, with some not included. V and J calls and clone size are those listed in that table; D and trimming were worked out from the DNA. The sample comprises about 35,000 clones, around 80% of which are singletons, and about 38% rests with the top ten. CDR3 length: 13 amino acids. Between the trimmed V and J ends, which lost 7 bases and 3 bases, there was a span of 10 bases. CDR1 and CDR2 from the germline V gene are MNHEY and SMNVEV (reference sequence).

The clonotype was recovered from a man older than 75 with active or convalescent COVID-19. The chain recombines TRBV27 with TRBJ2-4; D gene uncertain. Sequences were obtained from peripheral blood. The CDR3 DNA is TGTGCCAGCAAAGACTGGGTCAAAAACATTCAGTACTTC. As protein: CASKDWVKNIQYF.